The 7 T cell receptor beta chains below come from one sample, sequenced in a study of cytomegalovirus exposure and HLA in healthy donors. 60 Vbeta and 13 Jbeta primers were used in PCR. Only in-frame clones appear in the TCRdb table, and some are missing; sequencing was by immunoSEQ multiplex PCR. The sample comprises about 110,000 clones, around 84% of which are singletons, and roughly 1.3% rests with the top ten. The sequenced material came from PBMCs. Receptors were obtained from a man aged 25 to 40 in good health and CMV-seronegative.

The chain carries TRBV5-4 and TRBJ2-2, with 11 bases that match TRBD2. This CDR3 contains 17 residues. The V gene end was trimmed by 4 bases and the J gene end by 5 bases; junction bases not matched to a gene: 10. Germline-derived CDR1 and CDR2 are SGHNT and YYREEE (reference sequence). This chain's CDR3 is CASSRGLAEVGTGELFF. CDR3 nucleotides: TGTGCCAGCAGCAGGGGACTAGCGGAAGTGGGTACCGGGGAGCTGTTTTTT.

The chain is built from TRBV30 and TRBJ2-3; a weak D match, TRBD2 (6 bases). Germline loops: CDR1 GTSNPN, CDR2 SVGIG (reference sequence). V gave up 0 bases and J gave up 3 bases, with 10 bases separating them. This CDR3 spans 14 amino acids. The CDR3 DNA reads TGTGCCTGGAGTGTAGGCGGGGTGACAGATACGCAGTATTTT. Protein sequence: CAWSVGGVTDTQYF.

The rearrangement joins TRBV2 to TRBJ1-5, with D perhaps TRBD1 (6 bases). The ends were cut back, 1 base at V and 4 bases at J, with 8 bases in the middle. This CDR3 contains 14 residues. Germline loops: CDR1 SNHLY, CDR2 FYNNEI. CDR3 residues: CASSEGTANQPQHF. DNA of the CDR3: TGTGCCAGCAGTGAAGGGACAGCTAATCAGCCCCAGCATTTT.

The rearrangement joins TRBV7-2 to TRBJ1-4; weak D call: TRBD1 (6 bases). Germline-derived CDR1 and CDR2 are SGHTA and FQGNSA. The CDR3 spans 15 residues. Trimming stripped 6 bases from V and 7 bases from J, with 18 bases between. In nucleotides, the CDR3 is TGTGCCAGCAGTCCCTACAGGGAAGTGGTTGAAAAACTGTTTTTT. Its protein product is CASSPYREVVEKLFF.

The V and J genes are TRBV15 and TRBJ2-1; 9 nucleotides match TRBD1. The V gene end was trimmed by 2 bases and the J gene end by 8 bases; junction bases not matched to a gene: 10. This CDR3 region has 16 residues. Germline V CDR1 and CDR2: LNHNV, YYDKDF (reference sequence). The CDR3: CATSRSPDRGVDEQFF. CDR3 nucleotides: TGTGCCACCAGCAGAAGCCCGGACAGGGGTGTGGATGAGCAGTTCTTC.

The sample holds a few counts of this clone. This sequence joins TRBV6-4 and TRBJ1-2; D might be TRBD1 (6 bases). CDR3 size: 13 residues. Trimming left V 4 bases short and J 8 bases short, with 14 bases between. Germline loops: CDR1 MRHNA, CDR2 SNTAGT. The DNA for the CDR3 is TGTGCCAGCAGTGGCCCTGGACAGTACGGCTACACCTTC. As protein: CASSGPGQYGYTF.

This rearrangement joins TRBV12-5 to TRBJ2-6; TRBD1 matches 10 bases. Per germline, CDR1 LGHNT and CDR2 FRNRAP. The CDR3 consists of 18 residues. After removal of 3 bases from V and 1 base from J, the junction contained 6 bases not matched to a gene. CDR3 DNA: TGTGCTAGTGGTTTTGGACAGGGGGTTGATTCTGGGGCCAACGTCCTGACTTTC. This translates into CASGFGQGVDSGANVLTF.